This entry describes one T cell receptor (beta chain). Its cognate antigen is unknown. The sample originates from a study of STAT5B mutations in CD4+ large granular lymphocyte leukemia. Notes on the study in general: The CD4+ versus CD8+ T-LGLL clonality difference may reflect limited sample size. Compared with healthy controls (2/35), patient top clones favored TRBV06 (8/27). Patient CD4-sorted repertoires looked more clonal than healthy CD4+ repertoires, even without putative leukemic clones.

The table came from immunoSEQ multiplex PCR; TCRdb's copy has only in-frame clones and leaves some out. The sample lists 35,000 or so clones, around 88% occurring once. Germline lookup yields CDR1 SGHTA and CDR2 FQGNSA. J was trimmed by 3 bases and V by 2 bases; bases with no gene match: 13. The CDR3 consists of 19 residues. Sequenced sample: CD4+ T cells from blood buffy coats. The source is a human donor in good health. V is TRBV7-2 and J is TRBJ2-4; 10 positions match TRBD2. DNA for the CDR3: TGTGCCAGCAGCTTAAAATGGCCCGGGACTAGCGTGGGCAAAAACATTCAGTACTTC. This gives the protein CASSLKWPGTSVGKNIQYF.